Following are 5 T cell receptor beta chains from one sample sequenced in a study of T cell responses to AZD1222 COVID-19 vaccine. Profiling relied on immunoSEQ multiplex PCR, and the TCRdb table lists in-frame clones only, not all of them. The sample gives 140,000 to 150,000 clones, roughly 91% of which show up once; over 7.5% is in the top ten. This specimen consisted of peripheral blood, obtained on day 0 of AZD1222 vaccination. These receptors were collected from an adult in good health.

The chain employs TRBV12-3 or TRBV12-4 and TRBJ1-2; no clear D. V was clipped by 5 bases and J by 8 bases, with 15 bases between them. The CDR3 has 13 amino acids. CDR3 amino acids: CASSISSRRGYTF. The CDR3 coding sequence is TGTGCCAGCAGTATATCTAGTAGGAGGGGCTACACCTTC.

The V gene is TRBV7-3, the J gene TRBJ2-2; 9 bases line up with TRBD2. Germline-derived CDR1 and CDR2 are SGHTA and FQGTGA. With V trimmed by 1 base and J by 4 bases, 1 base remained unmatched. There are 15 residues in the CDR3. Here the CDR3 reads CASSLKAGGTGELFF. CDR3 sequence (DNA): TGTGCCAGCAGCTTAAAAGCGGGGGGCACCGGGGAGCTGTTTTTT. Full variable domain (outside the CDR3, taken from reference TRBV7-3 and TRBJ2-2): GAGVSQTPSNKVTEKGKYVELRCDPISGHTALYWYRQSLGQGPEFLIYFQGTGAADDSGLPNDRFFAVRPEGSVSTLKIQRTERGDSAVYLCASSLKAGGTGELFFGEGSRLTVL.

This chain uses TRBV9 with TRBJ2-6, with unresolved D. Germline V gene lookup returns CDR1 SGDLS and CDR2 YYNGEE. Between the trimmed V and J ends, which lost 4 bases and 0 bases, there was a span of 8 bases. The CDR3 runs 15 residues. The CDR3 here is CASSRSNSGANVLTF. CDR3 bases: TGTGCCAGCAGCAGGTCGAACTCTGGGGCCAACGTCCTGACTTTC.

The CDR3 coding sequence is TGTGCCAGCTCCCGATACCGGGACTTAGACTCTGGGGCCAACGTCCTGACTTTC. Translation gives CASSRYRDLDSGANVLTF. The rearrangement uses TRBV5-6 and TRBJ2-6; tentative D call: TRBD2 (6 bases). This CDR3 comprises 18 residues. Trimming took 7 bases from V and 0 from J, leaving 20 bases between them. Germline assignment: CDR1 SGHDT and CDR2 YYEEEE.

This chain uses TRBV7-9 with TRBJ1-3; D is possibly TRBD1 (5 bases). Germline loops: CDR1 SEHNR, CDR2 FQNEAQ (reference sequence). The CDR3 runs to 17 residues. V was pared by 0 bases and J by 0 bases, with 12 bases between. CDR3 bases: TGTGCCAGCAGCTTAGCTCGAAAGGGACCCTCTGGAAACACCATATATTTT. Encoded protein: CASSLARKGPSGNTIYF. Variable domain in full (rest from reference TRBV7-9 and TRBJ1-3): DTGVSQNPRHKITKRGQNVTFRCDPISEHNRLYWYRQTLGQGPEFLTYFQNEAQLEKSRLLSDRFSAERPKGSFSTLEIQRTEQGDSAMYLCASSLARKGPSGNTIYFGEGSWLTVV.